The 18 T cell receptor beta chains listed next were all sequenced from one sample in a study of cytomegalovirus exposure and HLA in healthy donors. Researchers ran the PCR with 60 Vbeta and 13 Jbeta primers. Assay: immunoSEQ multiplex PCR; the TCRdb copy retains only in-frame clones and omits some. The table lists 110,000 or so clones, approximately 69% of them singletons, with 4% to 5% in the top ten. The specimen was PBMCs. These receptors were collected from a woman aged 40 to 50 in good health and CMV-seropositive.

The chain employs TRBV6-1 and TRBJ1-1; D uncertain. The CDR3 covers 14 residues. Germline values: CDR1 MNHNS, CDR2 SASEGT. The ends were cut back, 2 bases at V and 7 bases at J, with 14 bases in the middle. CDR3 loop: CASSERPGKIEAFF. DNA for the CDR3: TGTGCCAGCAGTGAACGTCCGGGAAAGATTGAAGCTTTCTTT.

This clone was recorded once. CDR3 sequence: CASSPRSVRTGNQETQYF. The CDR3 nucleotides read TGTGCCAGCTCACCGCGGAGTGTCAGGACAGGGAACCAAGAGACCCAGTACTTC. The chain has TRBV18 and TRBJ2-5; 8 bases are a match to TRBD1. The V and J ends lost 3 bases and 0 bases, in that order; junction bases with no gene match: 12. The CDR3 consists of 18 residues. CDR1 KGHSH and CDR2 LQKENI come from the germline V gene.

V is TRBV4-3 and J is TRBJ2-3, with D hard to call. CDR3 length: 15 residues. V lost 0 bases and J lost 2, with 9 bases in between. Germline V lookup: CDR1 LGHNA, CDR2 YSLEER. Here the CDR3 DNA reads TGCGCCAGCAGCCAAGAATCTCTTTCCACAGATACGCAGTATTTT. Translating it yields CASSQESLSTDTQYF.

The chain carries TRBV7-2 and TRBJ2-3, with 15 positions matching TRBD2. The CDR3 runs to 16 residues. V lost 1 base to trimming and J lost 6 bases; unmatched junction nucleotides: 2. Germline CDR1 is SGHTA and CDR2 is FQGNSA. As DNA, the CDR3 is TGTGCCAGCAGCTTAGGTGGGACTAGCGGGGGGGATACGCAGTATTTT. Amino acids: CASSLGGTSGGDTQYF.

To note about this clone: At one end, the junction sequence differs from germline, possibly due to a read error. The chain couples TRBV7-9 to TRBJ1-4; tentatively, D is TRBD1 (6 bases). CDR3 length: 17 residues. The germline gives CDR1 SEHNR, CDR2 FQNEAQ (reference sequence). CDR3 amino acids: CSSSFWSGAATNEKLFF. The CDR3 DNA sequence: TGTTCCAGCAGCTTTTGGTCAGGGGCTGCAACTAATGAAAAACTGTTTTTT.

The rearrangement links TRBV30 to TRBJ1-5; D gene uncertain. Looked up from germline, CDR1 is GTSNPN and CDR2 is SVGIG (reference sequence). This CDR3 contains 15 residues. The V and J ends lost 0 bases and 4 bases respectively, with 13 bases between them. CDR3 nucleotide sequence: TGTGCCTGGAGTGTAGGTCTATCGGGGAATCAGCCCCAGCATTTT. Translated: CAWSVGLSGNQPQHF.

This clone was recorded a few times. The chain links TRBV5-5 to TRBJ1-1, with D perhaps TRBD1 (6 bases). The CDR3 runs to 12 residues. V was pared by 0 bases and J by 11 bases, with 11 bases between. Germline loops: CDR1 SGHKS, CDR2 YYEKEE (reference sequence). CDR3 residues: CASSLATGNAFF. The CDR3, as DNA: TGTGCCAGCAGCTTGGCTACAGGGAATGCTTTCTTT.

The chain uses TRBV18 and TRBJ1-5; 8 bases are a match to TRBD1. V dropped 5 bases and J dropped 7; count of bases not matched to a gene: 7. CDR3 size: 14 residues. The germline V gene encodes CDR1 KGHSH and CDR2 LQKENI. CDR3 loop: CASSADRGGQPQHF. The CDR3 DNA is TGTGCCAGCTCAGCAGACAGGGGAGGGCAGCCCCAGCATTTT.

The rearrangement joins TRBV29-1 to TRBJ1-3; unclear D gene. Germline V CDR1 and CDR2: SQVTM, ANQGSEA. Between the trimmed V and J ends, which lost 0 bases and 4 bases, there was a span of 7 bases. CDR3 length: 13 residues. The DNA of the CDR3 is TGCAGCGTTGAAGATCCGGGGGGAAACACCATATATTTT. Translated, it gives CSVEDPGGNTIYF.

This clone has a handful of counts. V gene TRBV23-1 combines with J gene TRBJ1-5; 10 bases line up with TRBD1. TRBV23-1 is noted as an ORF with a role that remains uncertain. Trimming removed 3 bases from V and 6 bases from J; junction bases left unmatched: 8. The CDR3 has 16 residues. In nucleotides, the CDR3 is TGCGCCAGCAGTCACCCGACAGGGGGCAGGCTTCAGCCCCAGCATTTT. The encoded protein is CASSHPTGGRLQPQHF.

The J gene is TRBJ1-1, the V gene TRBV7-2, with D perhaps matching TRBD1 (5 bases). The CDR3 runs 15 residues. The germline V and J ends were trimmed by 5 bases and 3 bases, with 16 bases remaining between them. Germline values: CDR1 SGHTA, CDR2 FQGNSA. The CDR3 region is CASSQPPNRYTEAFF. Here the CDR3 DNA reads TGTGCCAGCAGCCAACCCCCCAACAGGTACACTGAAGCTTTCTTT.

The rearrangement joins TRBV5-5 to TRBJ2-1; 9 bases match TRBD2. The CDR3 sequence is 16 residues long. V was pared by 1 base and J by 7 bases, with 9 bases of the junction left unmatched. Germline CDR1 SGHKS, CDR2 YYEKEE (reference sequence). The CDR3 loop reads CASSLLVASGVNEQFF. The CDR3 region has the DNA TGTGCCAGCAGCTTGCTCGTGGCTAGCGGGGTGAATGAGCAGTTCTTC.

The rearrangement joins TRBV28 to TRBJ1-2; 7 bases map to TRBD1. Trimming removed 4 bases from V and 4 bases from J; junction bases left unmatched: 9. The V gene's germline CDR1 is MDHEN and CDR2 SYDVKM. CDR3 size: 15 residues. CDR3 sequence reads: CASSSTGTALYGYTF. CDR3 DNA sequence: TGTGCCAGCAGTTCCACCGGGACAGCCCTCTATGGCTACACCTTC.

The chain links TRBV5-6 to TRBJ1-3; 8 positions agree with TRBD1. Per the germline V gene, CDR1 is SGHDT and CDR2 is YYEEEE. The CDR3 length is 13 residues. Losses at the gene ends were 5 bases for V and 4 bases for J; bases not matched to a gene: 2. The CDR3 DNA reads as TGTGCCAGCAGTCGGACAGGGGGAAACACCATATATTTT. It encodes CASSRTGGNTIYF.

This chain uses TRBV21-1 with TRBJ2-6; the table calls TRBD1, which could not be checked here. TRBV21-1 constitutes a pseudogene. The CDR3 spans 20 residues. The CDR3 DNA sequence: TGTGCCAGCAGCAAGGGCGCCCGACAGGTTCTCCGATCTGGGGCCAACGTCCTGACTTTC. This sequence encodes CASSKGARQVLRSGANVLTF.

The CDR3 region is CASSYSPLELNTEAFF. The DNA of the CDR3 is TGTGCCAGCAGTTACTCCCCCCTTGAGCTGAACACTGAAGCTTTCTTT. This rearrangement joins TRBV6-5 to TRBJ1-1; D ambiguous. The CDR3 contains 16 residues. Trimming cost V 0 bases and J 0 bases, with 11 bases left between them. Germline CDR1 is MNHEY and CDR2 is SVGAGI.

The rearrangement links TRBV5-8 to TRBJ1-5, with TRBD1 identical over 7 bases. The CDR3 has 15 amino acids. Per the germline V gene, CDR1 is SGHTS and CDR2 is YDEGEE. Trimming took 4 bases from V and 1 from J; bases not matched to a gene: 5. The CDR3 spells CASSTGQESNQPQHF. CDR3 nucleotide sequence: TGTGCCAGCAGCACAGGACAGGAGAGCAATCAGCCCCAGCATTTT.

The CDR3 sequence: CASSTLSGESTDTQYF. Here the CDR3 DNA reads TGTGCCAGCAGTACCCTCAGCGGGGAAAGCACAGATACGCAGTATTTT. The rearrangement links TRBV25-1 to TRBJ2-3; 7 positions agree with TRBD2. CDR1 and CDR2 from the germline V gene are MGHDK and SYGVNS. V lost 5 bases to trimming and J lost 0 bases; unmatched junction nucleotides: 8. The CDR3 is made up of 16 amino acids.